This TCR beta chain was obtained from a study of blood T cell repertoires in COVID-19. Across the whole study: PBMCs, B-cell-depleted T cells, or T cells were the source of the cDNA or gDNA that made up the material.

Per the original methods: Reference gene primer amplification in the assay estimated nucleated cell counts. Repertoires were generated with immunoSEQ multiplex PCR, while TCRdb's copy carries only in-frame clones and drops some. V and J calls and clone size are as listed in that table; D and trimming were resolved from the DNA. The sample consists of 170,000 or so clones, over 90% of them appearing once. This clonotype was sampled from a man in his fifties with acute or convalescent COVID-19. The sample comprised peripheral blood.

The CDR3 bases are TGTGCCAGCAGCTTAATGGGGAGGACTGAAGCTTTCTTT. Protein sequence: CASSLMGRTEAFF. J is TRBJ1-1 and V is TRBV7-3; no firm D call. The V end was cut by 1 base, the J end by 5 bases, with 8 bases between. The CDR3 runs to 13 residues. Germline-derived CDR1 and CDR2 are SGHTA and FQGTGA. Filled out from reference TRBV7-3 and TRBJ1-1, the complete variable domain reads GAGVSQTPSNKVTEKGKYVELRCDPISGHTALYWYRQSLGQGPEFLIYFQGTGAADDSGLPNDRFFAVRPEGSVSTLKIQRTERGDSAVYLCASSLMGRTEAFFGQGTRLTVV.